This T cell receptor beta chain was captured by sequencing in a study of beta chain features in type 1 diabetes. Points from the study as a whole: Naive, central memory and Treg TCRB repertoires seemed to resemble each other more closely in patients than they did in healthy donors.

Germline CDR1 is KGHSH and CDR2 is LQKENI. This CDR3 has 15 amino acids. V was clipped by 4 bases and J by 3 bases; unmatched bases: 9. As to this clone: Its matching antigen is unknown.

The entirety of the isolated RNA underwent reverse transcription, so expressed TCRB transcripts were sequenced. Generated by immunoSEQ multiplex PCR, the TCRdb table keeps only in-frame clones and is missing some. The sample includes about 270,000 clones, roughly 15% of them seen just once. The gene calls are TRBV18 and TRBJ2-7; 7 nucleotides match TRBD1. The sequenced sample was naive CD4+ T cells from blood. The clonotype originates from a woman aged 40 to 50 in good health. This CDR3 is CASSQPGQPNYEQYF. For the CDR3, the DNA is TGTGCCAGCTCACAACCGGGACAGCCGAACTACGAGCAGTACTTC.